The T cell receptor (beta chain) under discussion was sequenced for a study of vaccination effects on CD4 cells after COVID-19. Looking at the study overall: Samples collected post-vaccine were obtained a median of 72 days after the second dose.

About this clone itself: Its target is not known.

Repertoires were generated with immunoSEQ multiplex PCR, while TCRdb's copy carries only in-frame clones and drops some. The table lists tens of thousands of clones, 73% of them singletons. The V and J ends lost 5 bases and 0 bases respectively, with 16 bases between them. Germline CDR1 SGHVS, CDR2 FNYEAQ. This CDR3 has 17 amino acids. Points from the study as a whole: Clones from infection and from vaccination both contracted markedly late after vaccination.

Sequencing was preceded by expansion of antigen-specific CD4+ T cells with viral peptide pools in the ViraFEST assay. Having been cultured for 10 days, the cells underwent CD4+ T cell isolation. Vaccination of participants consisted of two doses of either the BNT162b2 or mRNA-1273 vaccine. In culture with 10 IU/ml IL-2 and 8 to 10 ug/ml peptides, PBMC were grown at around 1.8 million per well. This chain links TRBV7-6 with TRBJ2-2; unclear D gene. The material sequenced was CD4+ T cells from PBMCs cultured with HCoV-229E spike peptides, taken after COVID-19 vaccination. This clonotype was sampled from a human donor who received a COVID-19 vaccine. CDR3 coding DNA: TGTGCCAGCAGCCGGGCACCCCAAATATCGAACACCGGGGAGCTGTTTTTT. This codes for CASSRAPQISNTGELFF.